This is a list of T cell receptor beta chains from one sample in a study of blood T cells in healthy people across ages. TCRdb used MiXCR to reprocess the 5' RACE reads, holding one entry per CDR3 protein. In the table there are hundreds of thousands of distinct CDR3 sequences, about 30% of which are singletons. Sequencing was performed on blood. These receptors all stem from a woman older than 75 in good health. Both conserved end residues are part of each CDR3. D genes are given only for firm matches.

j_call d_call v_call cdr3_aa
TRBJ1-3 . TRBV20-1 CSASLSGSGNTIYF
TRBJ2-5 . TRBV6-1 CASSTTGIPAYF
TRBJ1-2 . TRBV3-1 CASSLEFGYGYTF
TRBJ2-7 . TRBV20-1 CSARDVASYEQYF
TRBJ1-1 . TRBV6-2/TRBV6-3 CASSKQGRTEAFF
TRBJ1-5 TRBD1 TRBV5-1 CASSLEAGGHQPQHF
TRBJ2-3 . TRBV5-1 CASSLSGLTDTQYF
TRBJ2-2 TRBD1 TRBV6-5 CASSPRQGLAGELFF
TRBJ2-7 TRBD2 TRBV15 CATSLRTSGGLEQYF
TRBJ1-5 TRBD1 TRBV6-5 CASRRQGSNQPQHF
TRBJ1-4 . TRBV20-1 CSAYPYRVVGEKLFF
TRBJ2-5 . TRBV6-1 CASTLIVGIQETQYF
TRBJ2-2 TRBD2 TRBV7-3 CASSPAGFNTGELFF
TRBJ1-1 . TRBV6-6 CASTFPGGARNTEAFF
TRBJ2-7 TRBD2 TRBV7-2 CASSLRAGGAYEQYF
TRBJ2-3 . TRBV6-1 CASMLNAQYF
TRBJ1-1 . TRBV20-1 CSARDRGGWTEAFF
TRBJ1-2 TRBD1 TRBV9 CASSPRGTGAYGYTF
TRBJ2-1 TRBD1 TRBV5-1 CASSWGDRANEQFF
TRBJ1-2 . TRBV21-1 CASIRVARVLWDGYTF
TRBJ1-4 . TRBV7-9 CASSLLSGEKLFF
TRBJ1-2 . TRBV2 CASVVNYGYTF
TRBJ2-1 . TRBV7-7 CASSPSARSYNEQFF
TRBJ2-1 TRBD2 TRBV7-2 CASSLVGAGGINEQFF
TRBJ2-6 . TRBV27 CASRAGISGANVLTF
TRBJ2-3 TRBD2 TRBV11-2 CASSRLALFPDTQYF
TRBJ1-2 TRBD1 TRBV29-1 CSVEDKTGVNGYTF
TRBJ2-7 TRBD2 TRBV5-4 CASSLPRLAGGHEQYF
TRBJ2-3 TRBD2 TRBV9 CASSGSGGHTDTQYF
TRBJ2-5 . TRBV7-9 CASSLVFDSQETQYF
TRBJ1-1 TRBD1 TRBV20-1 CSAGDRGRTEAFF
TRBJ2-6 . TRBV28 CASSPGRRYSGANVLTF
TRBJ2-6 . TRBV7-2 CASSLAIRSGANVLTF
TRBJ2-5 . TRBV5-1 CASGLRLRGEEAQYF
TRBJ2-3 . TRBV7-9 CASSPEGIGTDTQYF
TRBJ1-2 . TRBV11-2 CASSPVRSAYGYTF
TRBJ2-1 TRBD1 TRBV28 CASRRQGSSYNEQFF
TRBJ1-2 . TRBV9 CASSVGEGVGYTF
TRBJ2-3 . TRBV4-1 CASSYGDTQYF
TRBJ2-7 TRBD2 TRBV5-6 CASSRGGKGDYEQYF
TRBJ2-7 . TRBV10-3 CATSSAYEQYF